These 10 T cell receptor beta chains came from one sample sequenced in a study of shared clonotypes between healthy human individuals. Only in-frame clones appear in the TCRdb table, and some are missing; sequencing was by immunoSEQ multiplex PCR. The table includes about 820,000 clones, 92% detected once. Naive CD8 cells comprised CD45RO-negative, CCR7-positively selected cells, excluding terminally differentiated effector memory CD45RA+ cells. Sequenced input: naive CD8+ T cells sorted from blood. Receptors were obtained from a man in his thirties or forties in good health.

The rearrangement uses TRBV5-4 and TRBJ2-2; 9 bases are a match to TRBD1. CDR1 and CDR2 (germline): SGHNT, YYREEE (reference sequence). Trimming at V came to 0 bases and at J to 0 bases, leaving 0 bases not matched to a gene. The CDR3 is 16 amino acids. CDR3 DNA: TGTGCCAGCAGCTTGGACAGGGGGCCGAACACCGGGGAGCTGTTTTTT. As protein: CASSLDRGPNTGELFF.

The rearrangement links TRBV6-5 to TRBJ2-3; 13 nucleotides match TRBD2. The germline CDR1 and CDR2 sequences are MNHEY and SVGAGI. V lost 4 bases, J lost 4 bases, and 5 bases stayed unmatched. This CDR3 is built from 16 residues. The CDR3 loop reads CASSSRTSGSADTQYF. Written as DNA, the CDR3 is TGTGCCAGCAGTTCCAGGACTAGCGGGAGTGCAGATACGCAGTATTTT.

The chain joins TRBV14 to TRBJ2-1; no reliable D call. Germline V gene lookup returns CDR1 SGHDN and CDR2 FVKESK. The V gene lost 1 base and the J gene lost 6 bases, with 10 bases spanning the gap. The CDR3 runs 14 residues. The CDR3 sequence is CASSQVGVGNEQFF. The CDR3 DNA sequence: TGTGCCAGCAGCCAAGTTGGGGTTGGCAATGAGCAGTTCTTC.

Comments on this clone: Relative to the germline gene, one junction end is altered; a read error may explain this. The chain's CDR3 is CASSLSGAGSYEQYF. In nucleotides, the CDR3 is TGTGCCAGCAGCTTATCAGGGGCCGGATCCTACGAGCAGTACTTC. The chain carries TRBV27 and TRBJ2-7; D perhaps matches TRBD1 (6 bases). CDR1 is MNHEY and CDR2 is SMNVEV in the germline V gene (reference sequence). The CDR3 is 15 amino acids.

This clone was counted a single time. The chain's CDR3 is CASSSPSRERYEQYF. CDR3 nucleotide sequence: TGTGCCAGCAGCTCGCCATCGCGAGAACGATACGAGCAGTACTTC. The chain has TRBV7-8 and TRBJ2-7; D is undetermined. Deletions cut 4 bases from V and 4 bases from J, with 17 bases between. CDR1 is SGHVS, CDR2 FQNEAQ, per germline. This CDR3 comprises 15 residues.

The chain uses TRBV27 and TRBJ1-2, with unresolved D. CDR1 is MNHEY and CDR2 is SMNVEV in the germline V gene (reference sequence). The CDR3 sequence is 11 residues long. Trimming removed 7 bases at V and 6 bases at J, with 9 bases between. The CDR3 sequence: CASMGRNGYTF. DNA for the CDR3: TGTGCCAGCATGGGTAGGAATGGCTACACCTTC.

V is TRBV6-6 and J is TRBJ2-1, with D unclear. Germline CDR1 reads MNHNY; CDR2 reads SVGAGI (reference sequence). The V end was cut by 7 bases, the J end by 2 bases, with 12 bases between. CDR3 length equals 14 residues. CDR3 sequence (DNA): TGTGCCAGCAAACTACCAGCGACCTACAATGAGCAGTTCTTC. Translation: CASKLPATYNEQFF.

V gene TRBV7-9 combines with J gene TRBJ2-1; no definite D call. Germline V gene lookup returns CDR1 SEHNR and CDR2 FQNEAQ (reference sequence). V shed 4 bases and J shed 10 bases, with 14 bases lying between them. CDR3 length: 13 amino acids. The CDR3 region is CASSSSPNLEQFF. In DNA form, the CDR3 reads TGTGCCAGCAGCTCCTCTCCAAACCTAGAGCAGTTCTTC. Drawing the rest from reference TRBV7-9 and TRBJ2-1, the complete variable domain is DTGVSQNPRHKITKRGQNVTFRCDPISEHNRLYWYRQTLGQGPEFLTYFQNEAQLEKSRLLSDRFSAERPKGSFSTLEIQRTEQGDSAMYLCASSSSPNLEQFFGPGTRLTVL.

As DNA, the CDR3 is TGTGCCAGACGTCCGACTGTACAGGGGGCAAGGGAGCAGTTCTTC. It yields the protein CARRPTVQGAREQFF. J is TRBJ2-1 and V is TRBV2; TRBD1 matches 9 bases. The trim removed 9 bases at V and 10 bases at J, leaving 16 bases unmatched. Germline CDR1 SNHLY, CDR2 FYNNEI. The CDR3 consists of 15 residues.

The chain carries TRBV2 and TRBJ2-1; 8 nucleotides agree with TRBD2. Trimming removed 11 bases from V and 5 bases from J; junction bases left unmatched: 14. The germline gives CDR1 SNHLY, CDR2 FYNNEI. The CDR3 has 15 residues. As DNA, the CDR3 is TGTGCCGGACCTTTAGGGATAGCGGGAAACAATGAGCAGTTCTTC. Translated: CAGPLGIAGNNEQFF.